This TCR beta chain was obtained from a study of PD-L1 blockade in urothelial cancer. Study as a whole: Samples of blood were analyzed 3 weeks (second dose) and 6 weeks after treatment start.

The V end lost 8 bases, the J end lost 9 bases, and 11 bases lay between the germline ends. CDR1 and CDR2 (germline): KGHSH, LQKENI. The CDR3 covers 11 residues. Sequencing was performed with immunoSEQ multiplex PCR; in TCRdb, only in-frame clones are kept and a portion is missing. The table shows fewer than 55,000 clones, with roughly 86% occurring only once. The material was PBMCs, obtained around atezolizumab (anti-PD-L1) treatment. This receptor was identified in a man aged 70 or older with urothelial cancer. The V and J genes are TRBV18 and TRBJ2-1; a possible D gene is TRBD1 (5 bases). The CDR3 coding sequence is TGTGCCAGCGCAGGGATGGGTGAGCAGTTCTTC. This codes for CASAGMGEQFF.